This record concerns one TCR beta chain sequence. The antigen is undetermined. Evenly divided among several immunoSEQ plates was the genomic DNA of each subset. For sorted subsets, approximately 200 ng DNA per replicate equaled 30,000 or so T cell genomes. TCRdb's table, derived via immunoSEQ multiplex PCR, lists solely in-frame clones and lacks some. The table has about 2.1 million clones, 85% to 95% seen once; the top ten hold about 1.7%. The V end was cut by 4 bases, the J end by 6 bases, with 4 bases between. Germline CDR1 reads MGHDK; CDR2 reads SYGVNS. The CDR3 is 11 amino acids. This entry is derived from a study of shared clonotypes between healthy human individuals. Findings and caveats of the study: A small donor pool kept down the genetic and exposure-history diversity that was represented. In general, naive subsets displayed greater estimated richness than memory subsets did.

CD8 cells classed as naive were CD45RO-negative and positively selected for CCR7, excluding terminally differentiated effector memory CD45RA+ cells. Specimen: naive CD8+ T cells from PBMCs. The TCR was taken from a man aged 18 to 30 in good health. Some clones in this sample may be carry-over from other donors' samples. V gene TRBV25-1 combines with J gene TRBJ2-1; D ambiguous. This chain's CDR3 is CASSVSNEQFF. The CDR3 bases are TGTGCCAGCAGTGTCTCCAATGAGCAGTTCTTC.